Listed below are T cell receptor beta chains from one sample, sequenced in a study of T cell responses to AZD1222 COVID-19 vaccine. The protocol was immunoSEQ multiplex PCR, while the TCRdb copy is restricted to in-frame clones and leaves out a portion. This table has more than 150,000 clones, 90% to 95% appearing once. This specimen was peripheral blood, taken 28 days after the second AZD1222 dose. The receptors were sampled from an adult who received the AZD1222 COVID-19 vaccine. CDR3s include the opening cysteine and the closing phenylalanine or tryptophan. A D gene is named only where the DNA matches it firmly. Size tells how often a clone was seen (once, few, many) or the class of an expanded clone, and some rows leave it out.

v_call	j_call	clone_size	d_call	cdr3_nt	cdr3_aa
TRBV19	TRBJ2-1	-	TRBD2	TGTGCCAGTAGGGAAACTTCGCGGGGGGCCTACAATGAGCAGTTCTTC	CASRETSRGAYNEQFF
TRBV12-5	TRBJ1-4	-	-	TGTGCTAGTGCCCTGGGGCAGGGGAGGGAAAAACTGTTTTTT	CASALGQGREKLFF
TRBV4-1	TRBJ2-7	-	-	TGCGCCAGCAGCCACCCAGGGTCTTACGAGCAGTACTTC	CASSHPGSYEQYF
TRBV11-1	TRBJ2-1	-	-	TGTGCCAGCACCCGGGGGGCTACCTACAATGAGCAGTTCTTC	CASTRGATYNEQFF
TRBV30	TRBJ1-2	-	TRBD1	TGTGCCTGGGGGGGGAGGGGGCGAGGCTATGGCTACACCTTC	CAWGGRGRGYGYTF
TRBV5-6	TRBJ2-1	-	TRBD2	TGTGCCAGCAGCTTGCCGGGGGGAGCCTTCGGCGACAATGAGCAGTTCTTC	CASSLPGGAFGDNEQFF
TRBV4-2	TRBJ2-5	-	TRBD2	TGTGCCAGCAGCAACCACCTAGCGGGGGGCGGAGAGACCCAGTACTTC	CASSNHLAGGGETQYF
TRBV7-9	TRBJ1-2	-	-	TGTGCCAGCAGCACCCAAGCGGGTCCAGGGGATGGCTACACCTTC	CASSTQAGPGDGYTF
TRBV12-5	TRBJ2-6	-	-	TGTGCTAGTGGCCCATCTGGGGCCAACGTCCTGACTTTC	CASGPSGANVLTF
TRBV2	TRBJ1-1	-	-	TGTGCCAGCAGTGCGGACAGATGGAACACTGAAGCTTTCTTT	CASSADRWNTEAFF
TRBV27	TRBJ2-3	-	TRBD2	TGTGCCAGCAGTACACCACGAGCGGGAGGGCACGGAGGCACAGATACGCAGTATTTT	CASSTPRAGGHGGTDTQYF
TRBV19	TRBJ1-6	-	-	TGTGCCAGTAGTAAGGGGAACCTCGGGAGTAATTCACCCCTCCACTTT	CASSKGNLGSNSPLHF
TRBV18	TRBJ1-2	-	TRBD1	TGTGCCAGCTCACCCAATACCAGGGGGCTCATGGATGGCTACACCTTC	CASSPNTRGLMDGYTF
TRBV18	TRBJ2-7	-	TRBD1	TGTGCCAGCTCACCGACGACAGGGTCCTACGAGCAGTACTTC	CASSPTTGSYEQYF
TRBV30	TRBJ2-4	-	-	TGTGCCTGGAGTGTCCCGCGGGGCCCCCGTGGAAACATTCAGTACTTC	CAWSVPRGPRGNIQYF
TRBV7-2	TRBJ2-7	-	-	TGTGCCAGCAGCTTAGGAGGATTCGACGAGCAGTACTTC	CASSLGGFDEQYF
TRBV5-4	TRBJ2-7	-	-	TGTGCCAGCAGGCAGGACTTCTCCTACGAGCAGTACTTC	CASRQDFSYEQYF
TRBV19	TRBJ1-3	-	-	TGTGCCAGTAGTCCCGGGGGCGGCGGAAACACCATATATTTT	CASSPGGGGNTIYF
TRBV19	TRBJ1-3	-	TRBD1	TGTGCCAGTAGCCATACAGGGGGCACTGGAAACACCATATATTTT	CASSHTGGTGNTIYF
TRBV6-5	TRBJ1-2	once	TRBD1	TGTGCCAGCAGCGGACAGGGGTTTGGCTACACCTTC	CASSGQGFGYTF
TRBV12-3/TRBV12-4	TRBJ1-6	-	-	TGTGCCAGCGGGTTCAATGTGGATTCACCCCTCCACTTT	CASGFNVDSPLHF
TRBV7-3	TRBJ2-2	-	TRBD2	TGTGCCAGCAGCTTAACGTCGAATAGCGGGAGTGGCGGGGAGCTGTTTTTT	CASSLTSNSGSGGELFF
TRBV19	TRBJ2-1	once	TRBD2	TGTGCCAGTAGTACTAGCGGGGGGCTCCTTCTGTCCCGCTACAATGAGCAGTTCTTC	CASSTSGGLLLSRYNEQFF
TRBV5-1	TRBJ1-1	-	-	TGCGCCAGCAGCTTGAATCCGAACACTGAAGCTTTCTTT	CASSLNPNTEAFF
TRBV19	TRBJ2-4	-	-	TGTGCCAGTAGTATCGGGAGAGCCAAAAACATTCAGTACTTC	CASSIGRAKNIQYF
TRBV14	TRBJ2-5	few	-	TGTGCCAGCAGCCAGATTTGGTCTTATCAAGAGACCCAGTACTTC	CASSQIWSYQETQYF
TRBV5-1	TRBJ1-2	-	-	TGCGCCAGCAGCTTGCGAGGGGGTGAAAGCTACACCTTC	CASSLRGGESYTF
TRBV5-1	TRBJ2-7	-	TRBD2	TGCGCCAGCAGCGTAGGGAGGGCTAGCGGCTCCTACGAGCAGTACTTC	CASSVGRASGSYEQYF
TRBV18	TRBJ2-5	-	-	TGTGCCAGCTCACCATATGATGAGGAGACCCAGTACTTC	CASSPYDEETQYF
TRBV15	TRBJ1-1	-	-	TGTGCCACCAGCAGAGGGGGCGGGAACACTGAAGCTTTCTTT	CATSRGGGNTEAFF
TRBV5-3	TRBJ1-1	-	-	TGTGCCAGAAGCTTCCCCACTGAAGCTTTCTTT	CARSFPTEAFF
TRBV9	TRBJ2-3	-	-	TGTGCCAGCAGCGTAGACGGGGGGCCCGGTGGTACGCAGTATTTT	CASSVDGGPGGTQYF
TRBV3-1/TRBV3-2	TRBJ2-3	-	-	TGTGCCAGCAGCCAACCCGGATATACGCAGTATTTT	CASSQPGYTQYF
TRBV29-1	TRBJ1-2	-	-	TGCAGCGCCCACAACAAGTATGGCTACACCTTC	CSAHNKYGYTF
TRBV4-2	TRBJ2-2	-	TRBD2	TGTGCCAGCAGCCAAGATCGAGCGGGGGGTGTCGGGGAGCTGTTTTTT	CASSQDRAGGVGELFF
TRBV16	TRBJ2-3	few	-	TGTGCCAGCGCCCAAGCAGGGGCCCCGCAGTATTTT	CASAQAGAPQYF
TRBV2	TRBJ2-1	-	-	TGTGCCAGCAGCTACAGGGAAGTGGGGAACAATGAGCAGTTCTTC	CASSYREVGNNEQFF
TRBV7-9	TRBJ1-2	-	TRBD1	TGTGCCAGCAGCACAGGACAGGGGGGATATGGCTACACCTTC	CASSTGQGGYGYTF
TRBV6-5	TRBJ2-7	-	TRBD2	TGTGCCAGCAGTTGGACTAGCGGGGAATACCTGGGCGAGCAGTACTTC	CASSWTSGEYLGEQYF
TRBV13	TRBJ2-7	-	TRBD2	TGTGCCAGCAGCCCCCGGACTAGCGGTAACTCCTACGAGCAGTACTTC	CASSPRTSGNSYEQYF
TRBV19	TRBJ2-7	-	TRBD2	TGTGCCAGTAGTGTCCCTAGCGGAAACTCCTACGAGCAGTACTTC	CASSVPSGNSYEQYF
TRBV7-3	TRBJ1-4	-	TRBD1	TGTGCCAGCAGCCCTTCAGGGGGCCCTAATGAAAAACTGTTTTTT	CASSPSGGPNEKLFF
TRBV19	TRBJ1-5	once	-	TGTGCCAGTACCATCGGGAATCAGCCCCAGCATTTT	CASTIGNQPQHF
TRBV10-3	TRBJ1-3	-	-	TGTGCCATCAGACAGGATCTCTCTGGAAACACCATATATTTT	CAIRQDLSGNTIYF
TRBV7-9	TRBJ2-5	-	TRBD1	TGTGCCAGCAGCACAGGGGGAGGTCTACAAGAGACCCAGTACTTC	CASSTGGGLQETQYF
TRBV2	TRBJ1-2	-	-	TGTGCCAGCAGTGAAGCCGCAGGATCTATCCTTTATGGCTACACCTTC	CASSEAAGSILYGYTF
TRBV5-1	TRBJ1-3	-	-	TGCGCCAGCAGCTTGGATGGGCAGTCGGGGAACACCATATATTTT	CASSLDGQSGNTIYF
TRBV6-5	TRBJ2-7	-	TRBD2	TGTGCCAGTACGGGGGGGCCCTACGAGCAGTACTTC	CASTGGPYEQYF
TRBV12-3/TRBV12-4	TRBJ1-1	-	-	TGTGCCAGCAGTTCCCACGACAGAGATGAAGCTTTCTTT	CASSSHDRDEAFF
TRBV6-1	TRBJ2-2	-	TRBD2	TGTGCCAGCAGTGACCCAGCGGGGGGCCGAAACACCGGGGAGCTGTTTTTT	CASSDPAGGRNTGELFF
TRBV7-2	TRBJ2-5	-	-	TGTGCCAGCAGCCGCCCGGCTGGCGGGGAGACCCAGTACTTC	CASSRPAGGETQYF
TRBV11-2	TRBJ1-1	-	-	TGTGCCAGCAGCTTAATGCAGGTCGCCTTGAACACTGAAGCTTTCTTT	CASSLMQVALNTEAFF
TRBV14	TRBJ2-1	once	TRBD2	TGTGCCAGCAGCCAAGATTCACTAGCGGAGTACAATGAGCAGTTCTTC	CASSQDSLAEYNEQFF
TRBV27	TRBJ2-1	-	TRBD1	TGTGCCAGCGGCCTGACAGGGGGCGCGAGGTACAATGAGCAGTTCTTC	CASGLTGGARYNEQFF
TRBV7-2	TRBJ1-2	-	TRBD1	TGTGCCAGCAGCCGGGACAGGGGAGGCTACACCTTC	CASSRDRGGYTF